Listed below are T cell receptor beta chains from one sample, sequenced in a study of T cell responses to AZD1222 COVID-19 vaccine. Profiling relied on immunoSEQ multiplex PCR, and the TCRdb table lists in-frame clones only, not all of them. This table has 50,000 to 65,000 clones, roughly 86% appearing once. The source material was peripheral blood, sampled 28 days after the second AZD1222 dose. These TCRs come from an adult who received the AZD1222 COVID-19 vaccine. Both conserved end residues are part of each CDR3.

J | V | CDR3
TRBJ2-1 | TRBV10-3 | CAISERALSYNEQFF
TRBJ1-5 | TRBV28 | CASSSRQELYSNQPQHF
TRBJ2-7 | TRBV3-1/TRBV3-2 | CASSLSGTPYEQYF
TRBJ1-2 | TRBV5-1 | CASSLEAMRGHANYGYTF
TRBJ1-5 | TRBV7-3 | CASPRGPGDQPQHF
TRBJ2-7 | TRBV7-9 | CASSRGLRGEQYF
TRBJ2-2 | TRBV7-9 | CASSTGSLNTGELFF
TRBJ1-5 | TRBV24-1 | CATSDAGTTSNQPQHF
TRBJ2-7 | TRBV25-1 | CASSGYRRGGRYEQYF
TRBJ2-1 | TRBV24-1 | CATSDGARNEQFF
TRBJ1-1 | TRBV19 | CASGRQGVTEAFF
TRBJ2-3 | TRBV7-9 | CASSSLLAGVGTDTQYF
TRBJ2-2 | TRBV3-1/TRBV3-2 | CASTQGASGYTGELFF
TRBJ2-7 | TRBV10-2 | CASSERRNEQYF
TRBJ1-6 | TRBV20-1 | CSARENSPLHF
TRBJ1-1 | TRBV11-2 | CASSLDPLPSAEAFF
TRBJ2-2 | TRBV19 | CASSGLVNTGELFF